This entry lists 26 T cell receptor beta chains sequenced from one sample in a study of T cell responses to AZD1222 COVID-19 vaccine. The repertoire was sequenced with immunoSEQ multiplex PCR; TCRdb's copy has only in-frame clones and lacks some. The repertoire includes some 120,000 clones, about 91% of them detected once, and around 1.6% sits in the top ten. The specimen comprised peripheral blood, sampled 28 days after the second AZD1222 dose. The receptors here all came from an adult who received the AZD1222 COVID-19 vaccine.

The rearrangement joins TRBV10-3 to TRBJ2-1; 10 bases line up with TRBD2. Trimming removed 6 bases from V and 5 bases from J; junction bases left unmatched: 4. This CDR3 has 14 residues. Germline V gene lookup returns CDR1 ENHRY and CDR2 SYGVKD. CDR3 bases: TGTGCCATCAGGATAGCGGGGGGAAACAATGAGCAGTTCTTC. Protein sequence: CAIRIAGGNNEQFF.

The rearrangement uses TRBV19 and TRBJ1-4, with D perhaps TRBD1 (5 bases). With 6 bases removed from V and 5 bases from J, the gap between germline ends came to 16 bases. Germline CDR1 is LNHDA and CDR2 is SQIVND (reference sequence). The CDR3 consists of 15 residues. Here the CDR3 DNA reads TGTGCCAGTAGCATTTACGCTGGGGGGAATGAAAAACTGTTTTTT. Its translation is CASSIYAGGNEKLFF.

The J gene is TRBJ1-6, the V gene TRBV29-1; D is ambiguous. Trimming left V 5 bases short and J 9 bases short, with 17 bases between. CDR1 and CDR2 (germline): SQVTM, ANQGSEA. This CDR3 spans 14 amino acids. In DNA, the CDR3 is TGCAGCGTTCGCGACCTGGACGGAGGTTCACCCCTCCACTTT. Encoded protein: CSVRDLDGGSPLHF.

The CDR3 DNA is TGTGCCAGCAGTGGTACGGCCCAGCATTTT. Translating it yields CASSGTAQHF. The chain carries TRBV2 and TRBJ1-5, with D uncertain. Germline V CDR1 and CDR2: SNHLY, FYNNEI. Trimming stripped 4 bases from V and 11 bases from J, with 6 bases between. This CDR3 spans 10 amino acids.

V is TRBV29-1 and J is TRBJ2-7; 9 positions match TRBD1. V trimming: 6 bases; J trimming: 5 bases; junction bases outside the gene matches: 11. The length of the CDR3 is 14 residues. The germline gives CDR1 SQVTM, CDR2 ANQGSEA. CDR3 DNA sequence: TGCAGCGTCACTCCGGGACAGGGATATAACGAGCAGTACTTC. This encodes CSVTPGQGYNEQYF.

This rearrangement joins TRBV15 to TRBJ2-7, with D unclear. V dropped 6 bases and J dropped 3 bases, with 21 bases sitting between them. CDR1 and CDR2 (germline): LNHNV, YYDKDF (reference sequence). The length of the CDR3 is 16 residues. The CDR3 bases are TGTGCCACCAGGGATTTAAGGCCCTGGGCGAACTACGAGCAGTACTTC. This translates into CATRDLRPWANYEQYF.

This chain connects TRBV2 to TRBJ1-5; D is perhaps TRBD1 (5 bases). CDR1 is SNHLY, CDR2 FYNNEI, per germline. The CDR3 consists of 15 residues. Trimming removed 1 base at V and 4 bases at J, with 11 bases between. DNA for the CDR3: TGTGCCAGCAGTGAAGAGGGGCAGGGAAATCAGCCCCAGCATTTT. Residues: CASSEEGQGNQPQHF.

V gene TRBV13 combines with J gene TRBJ2-1; D uncertain. V dropped 5 bases and J dropped 6 bases, with 17 bases sitting between them. The CDR3 spans 15 residues. Germline lookup yields CDR1 PRHDT and CDR2 FYEKMQ (reference sequence). The CDR3 reads CASSPRTSSSNEQFF. Here the CDR3 DNA reads TGTGCCAGCAGCCCTAGGACCTCAAGCAGCAATGAGCAGTTCTTC.

This clone was recorded only once. One end of the junction varies from germline; a read error may be responsible. The gene calls are TRBV10-1 and TRBJ2-7; 8 bases are a match to TRBD1. Germline lookup yields CDR1 WNHNN and CDR2 SYGVQD (reference sequence). The CDR3 sequence is 14 residues long. For the CDR3, the DNA is TGCGCCAGCTCCGGACAGGGTATATCCTATGAGCAGTACTTC. Translating it yields CASSGQGISYEQYF.

This rearrangement joins TRBV7-9 to TRBJ1-2; possible D gene TRBD1, 5 bases. V dropped 1 base and J dropped 13 bases, with 19 bases sitting between them. The CDR3 sequence is 14 residues long. Per germline, CDR1 SEHNR and CDR2 FQNEAQ (reference sequence). The CDR3 DNA is TGTGCCAGCAGCTTAGTGTCTTGGGAGGGACTGGTCACCTTC. Residues: CASSLVSWEGLVTF.

This clone showed up just once. V usage is TRBV7-2 and J usage is TRBJ1-2; D is uncertain. Between the trimmed V and J ends, which lost 7 bases and 7 bases, there was a span of 16 bases. The germline V gene has CDR1 SGHTA and CDR2 FQGNSA. The CDR3 sequence is 13 residues long. DNA for the CDR3: TGTGCCAGCACCCAACAAAGGGAAGGTGGCTACACCTTC. It yields the protein CASTQQREGGYTF.

The chain employs TRBV11-2 and TRBJ1-5; D gene unclear. The CDR3 runs to 13 residues. The V gene's germline CDR1 is SGHAT and CDR2 FQNNGV. V was trimmed by 1 base and J by 3 bases, leaving 4 bases between them. The CDR3 sequence is CASSLALNQPQHF. CDR3 DNA: TGTGCCAGCAGCTTAGCCCTCAATCAGCCCCAGCATTTT.

The chain is built from TRBV25-1 and TRBJ2-1; TRBD1 or TRBD2 may be the D gene (5 bases each). Germline CDR1 reads MGHDK; CDR2 reads SYGVNS. The CDR3 contains 15 residues. Trimming left V 0 bases short and J 7 bases short, with 13 bases between. CDR3 DNA: TGTGCCAGCAGTGAATATGAGGGGCGTGGGAATGAGCAGTTCTTC. It yields the protein CASSEYEGRGNEQFF. Full variable domain (rest looked up from reference TRBV25-1 and TRBJ2-1): EADIYQTPRYLVIGTGKKITLECSQTMGHDKMYWYQQDPGMELHLIHYSYGVNSTEKGDLSSESTVSRIRTEHFPLTLESARPSHTSQYLCASSEYEGRGNEQFFGPGTRLTVL.

The chain employs TRBV29-1 and TRBJ1-1; 7 nucleotides agree with TRBD1. V lost 3 bases to trimming and J lost 9 bases; unmatched junction nucleotides: 7. This CDR3 contains 12 residues. Germline loops: CDR1 SQVTM, CDR2 ANQGSEA. The DNA for the CDR3 is TGCAGCGTTGAGGATGCAGGGGGGAAAGCTTTCTTT. It specifies CSVEDAGGKAFF.

The J gene is TRBJ1-6, the V gene TRBV3-1 (or the pseudogene TRBV3-2), with D perhaps TRBD1 (5 bases). CDR1 is LGHDT and CDR2 is YNNKEL in the germline V gene (reference sequence). CDR3 size: 16 residues. V was shortened by 1 base and J by 8 bases, with 15 bases between the two germline ends. CDR3 sequence: CASSQAWGNMDSPLHF. CDR3 nucleotide sequence: TGTGCCAGCAGCCAAGCCTGGGGGAATATGGATTCACCCCTCCACTTT.

This clone was counted a few times. The chain links TRBV13 to TRBJ1-2, with 7 bases aligning to TRBD1. CDR3 length: 14 residues. CDR1 is PRHDT and CDR2 is FYEKMQ in the germline V gene (reference sequence). Losses at the gene ends were 0 bases for V and 4 bases for J; bases not matched to a gene: 2. The CDR3 here is CASSLGTGFYGYTF. In DNA form, the CDR3 reads TGTGCCAGCAGCTTAGGGACAGGGTTCTATGGCTACACCTTC. Drawing the rest from reference TRBV13 and TRBJ1-2, the complete variable domain is AAGVIQSPRHLIKEKRETATLKCYPIPRHDTVYWYQQGPGQDPQFLISFYEKMQSDKGSIPDRFSAQQFSDYHSELNMSSLELGDSALYFCASSLGTGFYGYTFGSGTRLTVV.

This clone was recorded once. The V gene is TRBV6-4, the J gene TRBJ2-3, with 8 bases that match TRBD2. V dropped 3 bases and J dropped 2; count of bases not matched to a gene: 4. Looked up from germline, CDR1 is MRHNA and CDR2 is SNTAGT. The CDR3 consists of 15 residues. CDR3 loop: CASSEREGSTDTQYF. CDR3 bases: TGTGCCAGCAGTGAACGGGAGGGCTCCACAGATACGCAGTATTTT.

This rearrangement joins TRBV28 to TRBJ1-1; D is possibly TRBD1 (6 bases). From germline, CDR1 is MDHEN and CDR2 SYDVKM. V lost 8 bases to trimming and J lost 1 base, with 17 bases between them. The CDR3 spans 15 residues. The CDR3 nucleotides are TGTGCCAGCTATGGGACACCCTTCGAGAACACTGAAGCTTTCTTT. Amino acids: CASYGTPFENTEAFF.

This clone was seen once. This chain connects TRBV19 to TRBJ1-5; D gene uncertain. The CDR3 runs 16 residues. Trimming shortened V by 7 bases and J by 2 bases, and 18 bases separated the two germline ends. CDR1 and CDR2 (germline): LNHDA, SQIVND (reference sequence). This CDR3 is CASTPFGVSGNQPQHF. The CDR3 coding sequence is TGTGCCAGTACCCCGTTCGGGGTAAGTGGCAATCAGCCCCAGCATTTT.

V gene TRBV24-1 combines with J gene TRBJ2-1; TRBD1 might be the D (5 bases). This CDR3 has 16 residues. The V gene's germline CDR1 is KGHDR and CDR2 SFDVKD. Trimming took 1 base from V and 6 from J, leaving 15 bases between them. CDR3 residues: CATSDFGQGRGNEQFF. In DNA, the CDR3 is TGTGCCACCAGTGATTTCGGGCAGGGTAGGGGCAATGAGCAGTTCTTC.

This clone has more than one count but fewer than ten. The chain recombines TRBV18 with TRBJ2-7; weak D call: TRBD2 (5 bases). V lost 3 bases and J lost 3, with 12 bases in between. The CDR3 loop spans 14 amino acids. The germline CDR1 and CDR2 sequences are KGHSH and LQKENI. The CDR3 nucleotides are TGTGCCAGCTCACCCAATAGCGCTATCTACGAGCAGTACTTC. Translated, it gives CASSPNSAIYEQYF.

The chain joins TRBV7-3 to TRBJ1-2; no reliable D call. V lost 4 bases and J lost 7, with 16 bases in between. Germline V lookup: CDR1 SGHTA, CDR2 FQGTGA. CDR3 length: 14 residues. The CDR3 region is CASSYAPGTGGYTF. CDR3 DNA sequence: TGTGCCAGCAGCTATGCACCGGGAACGGGTGGCTACACCTTC.

This clone was picked up one time. The CDR3 nucleotides are TGCGCCAGCAGCTTGGAATACGAGCAGTACTTC. Its translation: CASSLEYEQYF. J is TRBJ2-7 and V is TRBV5-1; D is unclear. Looked up from germline, CDR1 is SGHRS and CDR2 is YFSETQ. Trimming removed 0 bases from V and 4 bases from J, with 2 bases in between. The CDR3 is 11 amino acids.

This chain uses TRBV29-1 with TRBJ1-1; tentatively, D is TRBD1 (6 bases). This CDR3 has 11 amino acids. The V and J ends lost 6 bases and 3 bases respectively, with 8 bases between them. The V gene's germline CDR1 is SQVTM and CDR2 ANQGSEA. The CDR3 DNA follows: TGCAGCGTGCGACAGGACACTGAAGCTTTCTTT. Residues: CSVRQDTEAFF.

The gene calls are TRBV2 and TRBJ2-5; a possible D gene is TRBD2 (6 bases). This CDR3 region has 13 residues. Trimming pared 7 bases from V and 4 bases from J, leaving 13 bases between. The germline gives CDR1 SNHLY, CDR2 FYNNEI. DNA for the CDR3: TGTGCCAGCAACCCGGTGGGGGGAGAGACCCAGTACTTC. Translating it yields CASNPVGGETQYF. The full variable domain, its missing parts supplied by reference TRBV2 and TRBJ2-5, is EPEVTQTPSHQVTQMGQEVILRCVPISNHLYFYWYRQILGQKVEFLVSFYNNEISEKSEIFDDQFSVERPDGSNFTLKIRSTKLEDSAMYFCASNPVGGETQYFGPGTRLLVL.

The chain has TRBV7-9 and TRBJ2-7; D is unresolved. The CDR3 is made up of 12 amino acids. The germline gives CDR1 SEHNR, CDR2 FQNEAQ (reference sequence). The germline V and J ends were trimmed by 6 bases and 4 bases, with 10 bases remaining between them. This CDR3 is CASSSSRYEQYF. In DNA form, the CDR3 reads TGTGCCAGCAGTTCGTCCCGATACGAGCAGTACTTC.